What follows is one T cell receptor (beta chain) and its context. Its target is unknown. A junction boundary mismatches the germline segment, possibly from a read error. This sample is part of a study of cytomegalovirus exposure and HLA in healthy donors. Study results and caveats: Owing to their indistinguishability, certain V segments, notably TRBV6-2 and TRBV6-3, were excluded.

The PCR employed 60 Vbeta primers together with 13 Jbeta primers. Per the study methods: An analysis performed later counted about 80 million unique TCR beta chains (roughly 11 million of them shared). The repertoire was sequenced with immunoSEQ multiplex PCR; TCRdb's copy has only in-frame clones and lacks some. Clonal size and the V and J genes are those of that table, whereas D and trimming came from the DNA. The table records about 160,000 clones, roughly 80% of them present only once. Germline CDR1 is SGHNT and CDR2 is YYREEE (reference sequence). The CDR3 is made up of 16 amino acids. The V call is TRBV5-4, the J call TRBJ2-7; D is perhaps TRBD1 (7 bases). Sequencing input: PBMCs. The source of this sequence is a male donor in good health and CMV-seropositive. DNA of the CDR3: TGTGCCAGCAGCCCGCGGGGTCAGGGGGTCTCCCACGAGCAGTACTTC. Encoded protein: CASSPRGQGVSHEQYF.